A single sample gave rise to the 27 T cell receptor beta chains below, sequenced in a study of T cells after yellow fever vaccination. TCRdb reanalysed the 5' RACE reads using MiXCR and keeps one entry per CDR3 protein. Of 450,000 to 600,000 distinct CDR3 sequences in the sample, roughly 17% were seen once. The sample in question was PBMCs, obtained less than 6 days after the first yellow fever vaccination. The receptor source for this set is a man aged 18 to 35 who received the YFV17D yellow fever vaccine.

The chain has TRBV19 and TRBJ2-4; tentatively, D is TRBD1 (5 bases). CDR3 length: 15 residues. CDR1 is LNHDA and CDR2 is SQIVND in the germline V gene (reference sequence). V lost 2 bases to trimming and J lost 1 base, with 9 bases between them. The CDR3 sequence is CASSIPKGAKNIQYF. In DNA, the CDR3 is TGTGCCAGTAGTATACCCAAGGGGGCCAAAAACATTCAGTACTTC.

This clonotype came up once. J is TRBJ1-5 and V is TRBV27; the match to TRBD1 covers 8 bases. V shed 3 bases and J 2 bases; nucleotides not matched to a gene: 3. In germline, CDR1 is MNHEY, CDR2 SMNVEV (reference sequence). The CDR3 runs to 15 residues. This CDR3 is CASSFSDRGNQPQHF. The CDR3 bases are TGTGCCAGCAGTTTCTCGGACAGGGGCAATCAGCCCCAGCATTTT.

This chain connects TRBV28 to TRBJ2-3; TRBD2 is a possible D gene (5 bases). Germline CDR1 MDHEN, CDR2 SYDVKM. The V and J ends lost 7 bases and 4 bases respectively, with 18 bases between them. This CDR3 is 15 amino acids long. The DNA for the CDR3 is TGTGCCAGCACCTCCTTGGCGGGCCGGGCAGATACGCAGTATTTT. It specifies CASTSLAGRADTQYF.

This clonotype appeared a few times. CDR3 nucleotide sequence: TGTGCCATCAGTGAAAGTGGGGGGCTCAACACTGAAGCTTTCTTT. Its protein product is CAISESGGLNTEAFF. The genes are TRBV10-3 and TRBJ1-1; weak D call: TRBD1 (6 bases). The CDR3 has 15 amino acids. The V and J ends lost 3 bases and 2 bases respectively, with 13 bases between them. The germline CDR1 and CDR2 sequences are ENHRY and SYGVKD.

The chain uses TRBV6-2 or TRBV6-3 and TRBJ1-3, with D uncertain. Germline values: CDR1 MNHEY, CDR2 SVGEGT. Trimming took off 5 bases at V and 0 bases at J, with 11 bases between the two ends. The CDR3 consists of 15 residues. CDR3 sequence (DNA): TGTGCCAGCAGTCCCCCGGCCAGCTCTGGAAACACCATATATTTT. Translation gives CASSPPASSGNTIYF.

This chain connects TRBV6-2 or TRBV6-3 to TRBJ2-7; D is unclear. Germline loops: CDR1 MNHEY, CDR2 SVGEGT. V lost 6 bases and J 2 bases, leaving 11 bases between the germline ends. The CDR3 has 13 residues. The DNA for the CDR3 is TGTGCCAGCAGAGGACCGGGCCCCTACGAGCAGTACGTC. This codes for CASRGPGPYEQYV.

This chain connects TRBV7-6 to TRBJ2-1; unclear D gene. CDR1 and CDR2 (germline): SGHVS, FNYEAQ. The CDR3 has 13 amino acids. V was cut by 2 bases and J by 6 bases, with 8 bases left in between. DNA of the CDR3: TGTGCCAGCAGCTTAAGCACTACCAATGAGCAGTTCTTC. Protein: CASSLSTTNEQFF.

This clonotype was counted a few times. J is TRBJ2-2 and V is TRBV20-1; perhaps TRBD2 as D (6 bases). The germline V gene encodes CDR1 DFQATT and CDR2 SNEGSKA (reference sequence). Deletions cut 6 bases from V and 1 base from J, with 12 bases between. This CDR3 comprises 14 residues. The CDR3 DNA reads TGCAGTGCCCCGGGAGCGTTGAACACCGGGGAGCTGTTTTTT. Its translation: CSAPGALNTGELFF.

This clonotype came up a few times. The chain links TRBV2 to TRBJ1-1, with D possibly matching TRBD1 (6 bases). V dropped 6 bases and J dropped 7 bases, with 12 bases sitting between them. Per the germline V gene, CDR1 is SNHLY and CDR2 is FYNNEI. The CDR3 loop spans 12 amino acids. Here the CDR3 reads CASRGGPVEAFF. For the CDR3, the DNA is TGTGCCAGCAGAGGGGGGCCGGTTGAAGCTTTCTTT.

The rearrangement joins TRBV28 to TRBJ2-7; the D is unclear. V shed 5 bases and J shed 6 bases, with 8 bases lying between them. The CDR3 extends over 11 amino acids. Germline lookup yields CDR1 MDHEN and CDR2 SYDVKM. The CDR3 bases are TGTGCCAGCAGTGCCTCCGGCGAGCAGTACGTC. Encoded protein: CASSASGEQYV.

This clonotype was detected a few times. This sequence joins TRBV5-1 and TRBJ1-1; possible D gene TRBD1, 5 bases. V gave up 2 bases and J gave up 4 bases, with 12 bases separating them. Germline CDR1 SGHRS, CDR2 YFSETQ. This CDR3 region has 14 residues. This CDR3 reads CASSFGAAGTEAFF. DNA for the CDR3: TGCGCCAGCAGCTTCGGGGCGGCGGGCACTGAAGCTTTCTTT.

The chain joins TRBV11-2 to TRBJ1-6, with D uncertain. The CDR3 is 17 residues long. V shed 6 bases and J shed 0 bases, with 15 bases lying between them. Germline CDR1 SGHAT, CDR2 FQNNGV. CDR3 coding DNA: TGTGCCAGCAGTCCCTATCAGCCAAGCTCCTATAATTCACCCCTCCACTTT. Its translation: CASSPYQPSSYNSPLHF.

This clonotype showed up just a few times. The chain employs TRBV7-2 and TRBJ1-2; 9 bases are a match to TRBD1. The CDR3 totals 15 residues. Germline V CDR1 and CDR2: SGHTA, FQGNSA. V was clipped by 0 bases and J by 4 bases; unmatched bases: 3. Here the CDR3 DNA reads TGTGCCAGCAGCTTAGCGCGGACAGGGGTCTATGGCTACACCTTC. Translated, it gives CASSLARTGVYGYTF.

V usage is TRBV28 and J usage is TRBJ2-5; D call uncertain. V lost 4 bases and J 1 base, leaving 13 bases between the germline ends. Germline-derived CDR1 and CDR2 are MDHEN and SYDVKM. There are 15 residues in the CDR3. The CDR3 loop is CASSSIGNPQETQYF. CDR3 sequence (DNA): TGTGCCAGCAGTTCCATAGGTAATCCCCAAGAGACCCAGTACTTC.

This clonotype was counted a few times. V usage is TRBV4-2 and J usage is TRBJ1-2; D unresolved. The CDR3 runs to 16 residues. Trimming stripped 1 base from V and 0 bases from J, with 12 bases between. Germline CDR1 and CDR2: LGHNA and YNFKEQ. This CDR3 is CASSQGSSSTNYGYTF. The DNA for the CDR3 is TGTGCCAGCAGCCAAGGATCAAGCTCTACTAACTATGGCTACACCTTC.

The chain employs TRBV5-1 and TRBJ2-2; TRBD1 aligns across 7 bases. V dropped 4 bases and J dropped 1; count of bases not matched to a gene: 4. The germline V gene encodes CDR1 SGHRS and CDR2 YFSETQ. The CDR3 contains 15 residues. CDR3 nucleotide sequence: TGCGCCAGCAGCCCCCGGGACAGGAACACCGGGGAGCTGTTTTTT. Translation gives CASSPRDRNTGELFF.

V is TRBV6-1 and J is TRBJ2-3, with 11 bases matching TRBD1. The CDR3 is 14 residues long. V lost 6 bases, J lost 6 bases, and 5 bases stayed unmatched. Germline CDR1 MNHNS, CDR2 SASEGT. CDR3 nucleotides: TGTGCCAGCAGGTTGGACAGGGGGCTTGATACGCAGTATTTT. It codes for CASRLDRGLDTQYF.

This clonotype has just a few counts. V gene TRBV5-1 combines with J gene TRBJ2-1, with TRBD2 as a possible D gene (6 bases). With 0 bases removed from V and 10 bases from J, the gap between germline ends came to 17 bases. CDR3 length equals 15 residues. Germline V lookup: CDR1 SGHRS, CDR2 YFSETQ. The DNA of the CDR3 is TGCGCCAGCAGCTTGGGTGTCTCCGGGGGACGGGAGCAGTTCTTC. This codes for CASSLGVSGGREQFF.

The CDR3 bases are TGTGCCGCGGCTCCTTCTGGGGGGTCGGCCCAGCCCCAGCATTTT. Translation: CAAAPSGGSAQPQHF. The chain couples TRBV10-3 to TRBJ1-5; D perhaps matches TRBD1 (5 bases). This CDR3 region has 15 residues. V lost 11 bases to trimming and J lost 7 bases, with 24 bases between them. Germline V CDR1 and CDR2: ENHRY, SYGVKD.

This clonotype was picked up one time. The chain recombines TRBV5-1 with TRBJ2-7; D gene uncertain. Germline V CDR1 and CDR2: SGHRS, YFSETQ. This CDR3 comprises 14 residues. Trimming took off 2 bases at V and 1 base at J, with 10 bases between the two ends. The CDR3 protein is CASSLLPSSYEQYV. For the CDR3, the DNA is TGCGCCAGCAGCTTACTTCCCAGTTCCTACGAGCAGTACGTC.

This clonotype came up a few times. The chain joins TRBV27 to TRBJ2-5; D gene ambiguous. The germline V gene has CDR1 MNHEY and CDR2 SMNVEV (reference sequence). The V end was cut by 6 bases, the J end by 2 bases, with 13 bases between. The CDR3 covers 14 residues. CDR3 loop: CASRGTSFQETQYF. CDR3 DNA sequence: TGTGCCAGCAGAGGCACGTCCTTTCAAGAGACCCAGTACTTC.

This clonotype has only a few counts. This sequence joins TRBV23-1 and TRBJ2-7; D possibly matches TRBD1 or TRBD2 (5 bases each). TRBV23-1 belongs to the ORF category, with a function that is uncertain. The CDR3 runs 15 residues. V dropped 4 bases and J dropped 3 bases, with 16 bases sitting between them. As DNA, the CDR3 is TGCGCCAGCAGTCCCTCGACCGGGACGGACTACGAGCAGTACTTC. It translates to CASSPSTGTDYEQYF.

The V and J genes are TRBV12-3 or TRBV12-4 and TRBJ2-2; 8 positions match TRBD1. This CDR3 has 16 amino acids. Trimming took 10 bases from V and 1 from J; bases not matched to a gene: 11. CDR3 coding DNA: TGTGCCATCCCTTTGTCAGGGACAGGGAACACCGGGGAGCTGTTTTTT. As protein: CAIPLSGTGNTGELFF.

The chain's CDR3 is CASSDTSGGANEQFF. In nucleotides, the CDR3 is TGTGCCAGCAGTGACACTAGCGGGGGGGCCAATGAGCAGTTCTTC. The rearrangement links TRBV6-4 to TRBJ2-1; 13 nucleotides agree with TRBD2. The J segment lost 6 bases and the V segment lost 2 bases, leaving 1 base of the junction unmatched. Germline V gene data show CDR1 as MRHNA and CDR2 as SNTAGT. The CDR3 sequence is 15 residues long.

Here the CDR3 DNA reads TGTGCCACCAGCGTACTAGCGGGGGGGGAGCTGTTTTTT. Amino acid sequence: CATSVLAGGELFF. The chain is built from TRBV15 and TRBJ2-2; 10 bases are shared with TRBD2. The CDR3 covers 13 residues. V trimming: 5 bases; J trimming: 8 bases; junction bases outside the gene matches: 2. CDR1 is LNHNV and CDR2 is YYDKDF in the germline V gene (reference sequence).

This clonotype was seen a few times. V gene TRBV6-2 or TRBV6-3 combines with J gene TRBJ2-5; D perhaps matches TRBD2 (5 bases). The length of the CDR3 is 16 residues. Germline CDR1 is MNHEY and CDR2 is SVGEGT. Trimming pared 2 bases from V and 5 bases from J, leaving 18 bases between. The DNA of the CDR3 is TGTGCCAGCAGTTACGGCGGGTCCCGTGGATGGGAGACCCAGTACTTC. Translating gives CASSYGGSRGWETQYF.

The chain recombines TRBV12-3 or TRBV12-4 with TRBJ1-3; D gene uncertain. Between the trimmed V and J ends, which lost 5 bases and 4 bases, there was a span of 6 bases. The CDR3 length is 12 residues. The CDR3 loop reads CASSQEGNTIYF. As DNA, the CDR3 is TGTGCCAGCAGTCAAGAGGGAAACACCATATATTTT.